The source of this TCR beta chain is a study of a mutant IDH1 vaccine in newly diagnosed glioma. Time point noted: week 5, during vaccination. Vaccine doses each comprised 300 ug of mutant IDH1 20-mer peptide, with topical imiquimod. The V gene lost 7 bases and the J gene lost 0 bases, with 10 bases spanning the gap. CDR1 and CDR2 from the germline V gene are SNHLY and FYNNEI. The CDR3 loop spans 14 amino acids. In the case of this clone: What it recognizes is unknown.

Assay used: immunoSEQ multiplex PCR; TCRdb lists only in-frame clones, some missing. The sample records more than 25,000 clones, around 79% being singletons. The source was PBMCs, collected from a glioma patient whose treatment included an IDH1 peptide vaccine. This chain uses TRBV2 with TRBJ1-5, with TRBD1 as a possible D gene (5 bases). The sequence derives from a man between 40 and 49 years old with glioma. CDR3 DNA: TGTGCCAGCATTGAGGGGTATAGCAATCAGCCCCAGCATTTT. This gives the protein CASIEGYSNQPQHF. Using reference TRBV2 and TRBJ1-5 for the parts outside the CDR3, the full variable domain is EPEVTQTPSHQVTQMGQEVILRCVPISNHLYFYWYRQILGQKVEFLVSFYNNEISEKSEIFDDQFSVERPDGSNFTLKIRSTKLEDSAMYFCASIEGYSNQPQHFGDGTRLSIL.